This T cell receptor beta chain was captured by sequencing in a study of beta chain features in type 1 diabetes. The whole isolated RNA underwent reverse transcription, so sequencing captured expressed TCRB transcripts. Some clones are missing from TCRdb's copy, which holds only in-frame ones; the method was immunoSEQ multiplex PCR. Of 400,000 to 550,000 clones listed, approximately 10% were seen once; the top ten hold approximately 0.05%. There was one heparinised blood draw per donor, averaging about 110 mL. The table lists this clone with a few counts. What it recognizes is unknown. The length of the CDR3 is 14 residues. CDR1 is SQVTM and CDR2 is ANQGSEA in the germline V gene. Trimming shortened V by 7 bases and J by 4 bases, and 16 bases separated the two germline ends. Findings of the study overall: People with Type 1 diabetes carried modestly yet significantly shorter TCRB CDR3s in all four CD4+ subsets.

J is TRBJ2-2 and V is TRBV29-1; the D gene is possibly TRBD1 (7 bases). The receptor was isolated from a woman between 18 and 29 years old in good health. Source material: naive CD4+ T cells from blood. The CDR3 nucleotides read TGCAGCGCCACGCGGGGACAGCTCACCGGGGAGCTGTTTTTT. This codes for CSATRGQLTGELFF.